The clone carrying this T cell receptor (beta chain) showed up just once. The sample is drawn from a study of blood T cell repertoires in COVID-19. Clones were read by immunoSEQ multiplex PCR, and TCRdb kept only the in-frame ones, dropping some. The profile covers approximately 150,000 clones, with about 88% appearing a single time and less than 3.5% taken by the ten largest. From germline, CDR1 is MNHNY and CDR2 SVGAGI (reference sequence). Trimming cost V 2 bases and J 0 bases, with 5 bases left between them. This CDR3 spans 14 amino acids. The J gene is TRBJ1-3, the V gene TRBV6-6, with no clear D. Sequenced input: peripheral blood. The TCR was taken from a human donor with acute or convalescent COVID-19. The donor label of this sample is uncertain. The CDR3 is CASSYRGSGNTIYF. The CDR3 DNA reads as TGTGCCAGCAGTTACCGCGGCTCTGGAAACACCATATATTTT.